The 18 T cell receptor beta chains below come from one sample, sequenced in a study of spatial heterogeneity in lung cancer. Time point reported: sample taken at primary tumor resection. Whole RNA obtained from tumor, nontumor lung or frozen PBMC underwent sequencing without sorting. TCRdb re-analysed the 5' RACE reads in MiXCR, keeping a single row per CDR3 protein. Of about 50,000 distinct CDR3 sequences listed, about 7.4% are singletons. The sample consisted of PBMCs, taken at surgery. These receptors all come from a female donor with early-stage non-small cell lung cancer.

This clonotype was observed a handful of times. This chain links TRBV10-3 with TRBJ2-3; 11 nucleotides line up with TRBD1. This CDR3 is 14 amino acids long. Germline V lookup: CDR1 ENHRY, CDR2 SYGVKD. The trim removed 6 bases at V and 4 bases at J, leaving 3 bases unmatched. The CDR3 protein is CAIRTGQGADTQYF. CDR3 nucleotide sequence: TGTGCCATCAGGACGGGACAGGGGGCAGATACGCAGTATTTT.

There are many counts of this clonotype. The junction departs from germline at one end; a sequencing error may be responsible. V and J are TRBV6-1 and TRBJ2-7; TRBD1 aligns across 9 bases. Germline V gives CDR1 MNHNS, CDR2 SASEGT. This CDR3 has 20 amino acids. CDR3 nucleotides: TGTGCCAGCAGTGACGAATTGTGGACAGGGGACTTCGACGTAGCCTACGGGCAGTACTTC. Translated: CASSDELWTGDFDVAYGQYF.

This clonotype was recorded at least ten times. This chain uses TRBV6-5 with TRBJ2-7; D might be TRBD1 (5 bases). The V end was cut by 3 bases, the J end by 0 bases, with 9 bases between. The CDR3 spans 14 residues. The germline V gene encodes CDR1 MNHEY and CDR2 SVGAGI. DNA for the CDR3: TGTGCCAGCAGTTATGGACATTCCTCCTACGAGCAGTACTTC. This encodes CASSYGHSSYEQYF.

This clonotype has a count of ten or more. The chain carries TRBV11-2 and TRBJ1-1; D gene uncertain. V lost 3 bases, J lost 1 base, and 6 bases lay in between. The CDR3 totals 13 residues. The germline V gene encodes CDR1 SGHAT and CDR2 FQNNGV. The CDR3 DNA follows: TGTGCCAGCAGCTTTAACAGGAACACTGAAGCTTTCTTT. It yields the protein CASSFNRNTEAFF.

Many counts were recorded for this clonotype. The J gene is TRBJ2-5, the V gene TRBV18; either TRBD1 or TRBD2 may fit D (5 bases each). In germline, CDR1 is KGHSH, CDR2 LQKENI. The germline V and J ends were trimmed by 2 bases and 13 bases, with 11 bases remaining between them. The CDR3 loop spans 11 amino acids. This chain's CDR3 is CASSPAEGRYF. In nucleotides, the CDR3 is TGTGCCAGCTCACCAGCTGAGGGGCGGTACTTC.

This clonotype was detected a few times. This rearrangement joins TRBV19 to TRBJ1-1; D may be TRBD1 (5 bases). V was clipped by 6 bases and J by 1 base, with 15 bases between them. The CDR3 covers 15 residues. Germline CDR1 LNHDA, CDR2 SQIVND (reference sequence). Here the CDR3 reads CASSFSRDPNTEAFF. The CDR3, as DNA: TGTGCCAGTAGCTTCTCCAGGGACCCGAACACTGAAGCTTTCTTT.

V usage is TRBV2 and J usage is TRBJ2-2; TRBD1 matches at 8 bases. The trim removed 10 bases at V and 6 bases at J, leaving 10 bases unmatched. Germline V gene sequence: CDR1 SNHLY, CDR2 FYNNEI. There are 14 residues in the CDR3. In DNA form, the CDR3 reads TGTGCCACCAAACAGGAACAGGGGGCCGGGGAGCTGTTTTTT. Translating gives CATKQEQGAGELFF.

This clonotype is large (0.1 to 1%). The rearrangement links TRBV6-2 or TRBV6-3 to TRBJ1-5; the D gene is possibly TRBD1 (6 bases). This CDR3 has 14 residues. Germline CDR1 and CDR2: MNHEY and SVGEGT. V lost 6 bases and J lost 9, with 18 bases in between. The CDR3 DNA is TGTGCCAGCAGGGATGGGACACCCGAGGGGCCCCAGCATTTT. Its protein is CASRDGTPEGPQHF.

This clonotype appeared a few times. The rearrangement uses TRBV6-1 and TRBJ2-7; D may be TRBD1 (5 bases). The CDR3 is 13 amino acids. Trimming shortened V by 7 bases and J by 6 bases, and 16 bases separated the two germline ends. From germline, CDR1 is MNHNS and CDR2 SASEGT. CDR3 region: CASNTGNTPEQYF. As DNA, the CDR3 is TGTGCCAGCAACACAGGTAACACGCCCGAGCAGTACTTC.

The CDR3 sequence: CASSLERGGIHPLHF. The CDR3 nucleotides read TGTGCCAGCAGCTTAGAGCGGGGGGGAATTCACCCCCTCCACTTT. V usage is TRBV7-4 and J usage is TRBJ1-6; tentative D call: TRBD1 (5 bases). V was pared by 1 base and J by 13 bases, with 17 bases between. Germline loops: CDR1 SGHVT, CDR2 SQSDAQ. This CDR3 comprises 15 residues.

This clonotype was seen at least ten times. This chain links TRBV18 with TRBJ2-2; either TRBD1 or TRBD2 may supply D (6 bases each). Germline V gene lookup returns CDR1 KGHSH and CDR2 LQKENI. The CDR3 is 14 residues long. V was trimmed by 2 bases and J by 4 bases, leaving 8 bases between them. CDR3 sequence reads: CASSPSGATGELFF. The CDR3 DNA reads TGTGCCAGCTCACCATCGGGGGCCACCGGGGAGCTGTTTTTT.

The table lists this clonotype with many counts. CDR3 bases: TGCGCCAGCAGCTTGGCAGGGGCGCTGGACACCCGGCGCTATGGCTACACCTTC. It translates to CASSLAGALDTRRYGYTF. The V call is TRBV5-1, the J call TRBJ1-2; possible D gene TRBD1, 6 bases. The CDR3 consists of 18 residues. The germline V gene has CDR1 SGHRS and CDR2 YFSETQ. V lost 0 bases and J 4 bases, leaving 22 bases between the germline ends.

This clonotype was found many times. This rearrangement joins TRBV27 to TRBJ1-1; D remains unclear. The V and J ends lost 3 bases and 0 bases respectively, with 8 bases between them. This CDR3 is 14 amino acids long. CDR1 and CDR2 (germline): MNHEY, SMNVEV (reference sequence). CDR3 amino acids: CASSLKYMNTEAFF. In DNA, the CDR3 is TGTGCCAGCAGTTTGAAGTACATGAACACTGAAGCTTTCTTT.

The rearrangement links TRBV27 to TRBJ2-7; D remains ambiguous. Trimming left V 10 bases short and J 4 bases short, with 11 bases between. CDR3 size: 11 residues. Germline lookup yields CDR1 MNHEY and CDR2 SMNVEV (reference sequence). The chain's CDR3 is CATWAGYEQYF. DNA of the CDR3: TGTGCCACCTGGGCTGGTTACGAGCAGTACTTC.

There are a few counts of this clonotype. V and J are TRBV4-2 and TRBJ2-3; TRBD2 matches 11 bases. Unmatched junction bases numbered 12, after V lost 4 bases and J lost 0 bases. Germline CDR1 LGHNA, CDR2 YNFKEQ. There are 19 residues in the CDR3. Here the CDR3 reads CASSRGGIAGGRSTDTQYF. In DNA, the CDR3 is TGTGCCAGCAGCCGTGGGGGCATAGCGGGGGGGCGGAGCACAGATACGCAGTATTTT.

This clonotype was detected many times. This chain connects TRBV7-8 to TRBJ2-5, with 7 positions matching TRBD1. V shed 5 bases, J shed 4 bases, and the junction held 4 bases outside the gene matches. CDR3 length: 13 residues. Germline CDR1 and CDR2: SGHVS and FQNEAQ. CDR3 sequence: CASSLSGGETQYF. DNA of the CDR3: TGTGCCAGCAGCCTGTCAGGGGGAGAGACCCAGTACTTC.

This rearrangement joins TRBV7-8 to TRBJ1-6; 9 bases map to TRBD1. Germline values: CDR1 SGHVS, CDR2 FQNEAQ. The CDR3 consists of 18 residues. The V gene end was trimmed by 1 base and the J gene end by 9 bases; junction bases not matched to a gene: 13. The CDR3 is CASSLGSRNRGLFSPLHF. The DNA for the CDR3 is TGTGCCAGCAGCTTAGGGAGTAGGAACAGGGGGCTTTTTTCACCCCTCCACTTT.

The chain carries TRBV7-2 and TRBJ2-7; 10 bases match TRBD2. The V segment lost 2 bases and the J segment 3 bases; nucleotides outside the gene matches: 4. Looked up from germline, CDR1 is SGHTA and CDR2 is FQGNSA. This CDR3 is built from 15 residues. The CDR3, as DNA: TGTGCCAGCAGCTTATCTACTAGCGGGGACTACGAGCAGTACTTC. This encodes CASSLSTSGDYEQYF.